This entry lists 16 T cell receptor beta chains sequenced from one sample in a study of neurological immune-mediated disorders. Each CDR3 protein gets one entry after TCRdb re-called the 5' RACE reads with MiXCR. Of roughly 52,000 distinct CDR3 sequences listed, about 3.8% are singletons. The specimen was PBMCs. Every receptor here comes from a man aged 60 to 75 with multiple sclerosis.

This clonotype was counted many times. The rearrangement uses TRBV20-1 and TRBJ2-3; no firm D call. The CDR3 consists of 12 residues. Germline V gene sequence: CDR1 DFQATT, CDR2 SNEGSKA (reference sequence). The ends were cut back, 5 bases at V and 4 bases at J, with 10 bases in the middle. As DNA, the CDR3 is TGCAGTGCTGCGCCAGAGGCAGATACGCAGTATTTT. Translation: CSAAPEADTQYF.

This clonotype has more than one count but fewer than ten. This chain joins TRBV20-1 and TRBJ2-5, with D uncertain. Germline lookup yields CDR1 DFQATT and CDR2 SNEGSKA (reference sequence). The CDR3 spans 13 residues. V was cut by 6 bases and J by 2 bases, with 13 bases left in between. CDR3 nucleotides: TGCAGTGCCGAGCAAACTACACAAGAGACCCAGTACTTC. Protein sequence: CSAEQTTQETQYF.

This clonotype was observed many times. CDR3 DNA sequence: TGTGCCAGCAGTTTTCTAGCGGGCCCCGGCAATGAGCAGTTCTTC. The encoded protein is CASSFLAGPGNEQFF. The rearrangement joins TRBV12-3 or TRBV12-4 to TRBJ2-1; 8 bases are shared with TRBD2. The ends lost 3 bases at V and 6 bases at J; junction bases unmatched: 7. There are 15 residues in the CDR3.

The chain carries TRBV7-3 and TRBJ1-1; 8 bases are shared with TRBD1. Looked up from germline, CDR1 is SGHTA and CDR2 is FQGTGA. Trimming at V came to 2 bases and at J to 7 bases, leaving 15 bases not matched to a gene. The CDR3 loop spans 17 amino acids. The CDR3 spells CASSLQPPGTGQGEAFF. As DNA, the CDR3 is TGTGCCAGCAGCTTACAGCCGCCAGGGACAGGACAAGGTGAAGCTTTCTTT.

The table lists this clonotype with a few counts. This chain uses TRBV7-9 with TRBJ2-4; D is perhaps TRBD2 (5 bases). CDR1 SEHNR and CDR2 FQNEAQ come from the germline V gene (reference sequence). Trimming left V 1 base short and J 1 base short, with 14 bases between. This CDR3 contains 17 residues. CDR3 in DNA: TGTGCCAGCAGCTTAGATTGGACTCTTGGGGCCAAAAACATTCAGTACTTC. This sequence encodes CASSLDWTLGAKNIQYF.

For this clonotype: A much larger clone differs by one base, so this may be a read error. The rearrangement uses TRBV20-1 and TRBJ2-7; no reliable D call. The CDR3 is made up of 14 amino acids. CDR1 and CDR2 (germline): DFQATT, SNEGSKA (reference sequence). With 6 bases removed from V and 5 bases from J, the gap between germline ends came to 20 bases. DNA for the CDR3: TGCAGTGCCACCGGGCCCACACTCCTCAACGAGCAGTACTTC. Its protein product is CSATGPTLLNEQYF.

This clonotype was counted only a few times. The chain joins TRBV5-1 to TRBJ2-4, with a possible D match to TRBD1 (5 bases). Germline V lookup: CDR1 SGHRS, CDR2 YFSETQ. With 0 bases removed from V and 8 bases from J, the gap between germline ends came to 12 bases. This CDR3 region has 14 residues. As DNA, the CDR3 is TGCGCCAGCAGCTTGGGACAGCTGGTGGACATTCAGTACTTC. This codes for CASSLGQLVDIQYF.

In its sample, this clonotype was seen many times. The rearrangement joins TRBV20-1 to TRBJ2-7, with D possibly called TRBD1 or TRBD2 (6 bases each). Per germline, CDR1 DFQATT and CDR2 SNEGSKA (reference sequence). The CDR3 sequence is 13 residues long. Trimming shortened V by 1 base and J by 2 bases, and 9 bases separated the two germline ends. CDR3: CSARGRGPYEQYF. The CDR3 coding sequence is TGCAGTGCTAGAGGTCGGGGGCCCTACGAGCAGTACTTC.

The sample holds many counts of this clonotype. This chain joins TRBV6-5 and TRBJ2-7, with 7 positions matching TRBD1. Germline values: CDR1 MNHEY, CDR2 SVGAGI. The CDR3 runs 12 residues. Trimming took 6 bases from V and 4 from J; bases not matched to a gene: 3. This chain's CDR3 is CASSPQGYEQYF. For the CDR3, the DNA is TGTGCCAGCAGCCCACAGGGGTACGAGCAGTACTTC.

This clonotype was recorded at least ten times. V is TRBV3-1 and J is TRBJ2-1; D call uncertain. This CDR3 region has 13 residues. The germline CDR1 and CDR2 sequences are LGHDT and YNNKEL (reference sequence). With 1 base removed from V and 7 bases from J, the gap between germline ends came to 8 bases. The CDR3 here is CASSQVLRNEQFF. CDR3 DNA: TGTGCCAGCAGCCAAGTGTTGAGGAATGAGCAGTTCTTC.

This clonotype was recorded at least ten times. V and J are TRBV6-2 or TRBV6-3 and TRBJ2-5, with D maybe TRBD1 (5 bases). V dropped 5 bases and J dropped 1 base, with 8 bases sitting between them. CDR3 size: 13 residues. Per germline, CDR1 MNHEY and CDR2 SVGEGT. CDR3 protein: CASSKDSQETQYF. DNA of the CDR3: TGTGCCAGCAGTAAAGACAGCCAAGAGACCCAGTACTTC.

V usage is TRBV5-1 and J usage is TRBJ2-2; TRBD2 might be the D (6 bases). The CDR3 is 14 amino acids. Trimming removed 4 bases at V and 1 base at J, with 8 bases between. Germline V CDR1 and CDR2: SGHRS, YFSETQ. Here the CDR3 DNA reads TGCGCCAGCAGCGACGGGGGGAACACCGGGGAGCTGTTTTTT. It translates to CASSDGGNTGELFF.

There are many counts of this clonotype. The rearrangement uses TRBV29-1 and TRBJ1-1; TRBD1 aligns across 9 bases. The CDR3 has 12 residues. The V segment lost 6 bases and the J segment 7 bases; nucleotides outside the gene matches: 6. Germline V CDR1 and CDR2: SQVTM, ANQGSEA. CDR3 nucleotides: TGCAGCGTGGGACAGGGATTTGGTGAAGCTTTCTTT. As protein: CSVGQGFGEAFF.

Ten or more counts support this clonotype. The V call is TRBV7-2, the J call TRBJ2-5, with 10 positions matching TRBD2. The CDR3 sequence is 17 residues long. The junction had 11 bases not matched to a gene; V was cut back by 1 base and J by 6 bases. CDR1 SGHTA and CDR2 FQGNSA come from the germline V gene. Here the CDR3 DNA reads TGTGCCAGCAGCTTAGTACTAGCGGGAAAACGAACAAAGACCCAGTACTTC. This gives the protein CASSLVLAGKRTKTQYF.

There are many counts of this clonotype. V usage is TRBV20-1 and J usage is TRBJ1-1, with no clear D. V was clipped by 0 bases and J by 3 bases, with 5 bases between them. CDR1 and CDR2 (germline): DFQATT, SNEGSKA (reference sequence). The CDR3 is made up of 12 amino acids. CDR3 residues: CSAREGYTEAFF. In DNA, the CDR3 is TGCAGTGCTAGAGAGGGATACACTGAAGCTTTCTTT.

This clonotype was observed at least ten times. The genes are TRBV12-3 or TRBV12-4 and TRBJ2-6, with D unclear. The CDR3 spans 12 residues. V dropped 10 bases and J dropped 0 bases, with 4 bases sitting between them. CDR3 DNA: TGTGCCACCATCTCTGGGGCCAACGTCCTGACTTTC. It yields the protein CATISGANVLTF.